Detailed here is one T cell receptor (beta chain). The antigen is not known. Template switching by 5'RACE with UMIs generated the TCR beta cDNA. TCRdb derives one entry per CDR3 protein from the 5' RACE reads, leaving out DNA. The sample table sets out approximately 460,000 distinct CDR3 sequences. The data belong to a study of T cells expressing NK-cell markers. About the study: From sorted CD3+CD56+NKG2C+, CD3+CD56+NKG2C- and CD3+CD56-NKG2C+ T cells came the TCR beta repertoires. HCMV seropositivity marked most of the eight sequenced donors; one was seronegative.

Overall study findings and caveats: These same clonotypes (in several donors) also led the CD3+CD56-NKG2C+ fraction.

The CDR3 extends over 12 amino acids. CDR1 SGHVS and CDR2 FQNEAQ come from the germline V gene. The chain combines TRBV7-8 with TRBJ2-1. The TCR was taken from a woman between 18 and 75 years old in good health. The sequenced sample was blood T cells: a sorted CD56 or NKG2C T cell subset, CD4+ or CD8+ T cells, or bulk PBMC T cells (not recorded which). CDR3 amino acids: CASSLVENEQFF.